This T cell receptor beta chain was sequenced for a study of shared clonotypes between healthy human individuals. The overall study: CD8 memory received one plate per donor, CD8 naive two, CD4 memory three and CD4 naive three. Study results and caveats: On the whole, naive subsets had larger estimated richness than memory subsets had.

The naive CD8 fraction comprised CD45RO-negative cells positively selected for CCR7 and excluded terminally differentiated effector memory CD45RA+ cells. The study drew all its donors from Caucasian adults living in Nashville, Tennessee. In the original analysis: Filtering differed, since immunoSEQ gave only junction sequences and no quality scores. The assay was immunoSEQ multiplex PCR, and TCRdb's table has in-frame clones only and misses some. V and J calls and clone size are given by that table; D and trimming were obtained from the DNA. Of approximately 2,000,000 clones in the sample, around 95% are singletons; the top ten hold more than 1.5%. This CDR3 has 12 residues. Germline V gene data show CDR1 as SGHRS and CDR2 as YFSETQ. Trimming cost V 3 bases and J 9 bases, with 10 bases left between them. To note about this clone: The target antigen is unknown.

The chain links TRBV5-1 to TRBJ2-1; possible D gene TRBD1, 6 bases. The sequenced sample was naive CD8+ T cells from PBMCs. The sequence was obtained from a man younger than 35 in good health. Some clones in this sample may be carry-over from other donors' samples. The DNA of the CDR3 is TGCGCCAGCAGCTCCCAGGGGCCTGAGCAGTTCTTC. As protein: CASSSQGPEQFF.